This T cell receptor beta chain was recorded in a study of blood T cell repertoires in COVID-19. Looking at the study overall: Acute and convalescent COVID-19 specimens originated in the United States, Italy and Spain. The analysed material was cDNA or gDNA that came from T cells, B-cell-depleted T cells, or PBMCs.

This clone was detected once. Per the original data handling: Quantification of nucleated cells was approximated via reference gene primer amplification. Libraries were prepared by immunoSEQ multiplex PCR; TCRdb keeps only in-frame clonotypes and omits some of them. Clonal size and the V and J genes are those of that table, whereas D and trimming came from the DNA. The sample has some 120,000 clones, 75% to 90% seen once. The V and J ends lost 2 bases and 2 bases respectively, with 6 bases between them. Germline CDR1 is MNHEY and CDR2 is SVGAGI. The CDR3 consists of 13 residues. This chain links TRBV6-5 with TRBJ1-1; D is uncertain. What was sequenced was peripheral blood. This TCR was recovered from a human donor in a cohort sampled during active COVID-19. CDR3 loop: CASSYTVNTEAFF. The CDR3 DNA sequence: TGTGCCAGCAGTTACACGGTAAACACTGAAGCTTTCTTT.